The entry that follows covers one T cell receptor (beta chain) sequence. Its target is unknown. Data came from immunoSEQ multiplex PCR; TCRdb stores just in-frame clones and leaves some out. Among some 81,000 clones listed, 65% to 85% were seen once. Autoimmune disease history or systemic immunosuppression led to patient exclusion. Germline V gene lookup returns CDR1 SGHRS and CDR2 YFSETQ. The CDR3 spans 14 residues. The V end lost 5 bases, the J end lost 5 bases, and 11 bases lay between the germline ends. The sample originates from a study of OX40 agonist ivuxolimab in advanced cancers. Overall study findings and caveats: Circulating CD4+ and CD8+ T cells showed clonal expansion by week 6 at 0.1 to 3.0 mg/kg. Partial responders at 0.1-3.0 mg/kg showed near-lowest clonal expansion.

This TCR derives from an adult with an advanced solid tumor such as melanoma, head and neck, liver or kidney cancer. This specimen consisted of CD4+ or CD8+ T cells sorted from blood, obtained in a trial of the OX40 agonist ivuxolimab. J is TRBJ1-6 and V is TRBV5-1, with no clear D. The CDR3 DNA follows: TGCGCCAGCAGTTCCTGGACCGATAATTCACCCCTCCACTTT. Protein: CASSSWTDNSPLHF.